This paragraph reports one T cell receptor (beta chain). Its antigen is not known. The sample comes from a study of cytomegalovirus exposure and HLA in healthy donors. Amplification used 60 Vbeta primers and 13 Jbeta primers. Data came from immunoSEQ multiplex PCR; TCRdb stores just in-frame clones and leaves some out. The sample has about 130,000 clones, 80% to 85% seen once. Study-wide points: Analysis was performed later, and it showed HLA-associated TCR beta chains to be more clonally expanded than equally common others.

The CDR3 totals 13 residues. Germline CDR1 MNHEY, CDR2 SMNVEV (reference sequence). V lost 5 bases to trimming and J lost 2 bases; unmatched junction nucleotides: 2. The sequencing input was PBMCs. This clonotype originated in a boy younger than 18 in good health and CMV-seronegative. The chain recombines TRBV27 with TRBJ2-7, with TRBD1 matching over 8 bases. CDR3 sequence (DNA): TGTGCCAGCAGTCAGGGGGCCACCTACGAGCAGTACTTC. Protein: CASSQGATYEQYF.